The 3 T cell receptor beta chains below come from one sample, sequenced in a study of regulatory T cells in long-lasting Graves disease. Time point meaning: newly diagnosed GD, antithyroid drugs for less than 3 months. Extracted RNA from PBMCs served as the source of the TCR library. Building the TCR beta libraries relied on iRepertoire HTBI primers, and CDR3 regions underwent Arm-PCR. Via MiXCR, TCRdb re-called the multiplex PCR reads, giving one row per CDR3 protein. Of about 440,000 distinct CDR3 sequences in the sample, more than 13% are singletons; the top ten hold approximately 15%. These records were also assigned to another study, of T cells in Graves' hyperthyroidism and ophthalmopathy.

Sequenced here: peripheral blood mononuclear cells (PBMCs), sampled at new diagnosis, from a patient treated with antithyroid drugs. These receptors originate from a woman aged 25-40 years with Graves disease.

This clonotype occurred many times. The gene calls are TRBV9 and TRBJ2-5, with D perhaps assigned TRBD1 or TRBD2 (5 bases each). Germline V gene data show CDR1 as SGDLS and CDR2 as YYNGEE. V was shortened by 3 bases and J by 3 bases, with 15 bases between the two germline ends. The CDR3 has 15 amino acids. In DNA form, the CDR3 reads TGTGCCAGCAGCGCCCGGGGCAGCACCAAAGAGACCCAGTACTTC. Its protein is CASSARGSTKETQYF. Using reference TRBV9 and TRBJ2-5 for the parts outside the CDR3, the full variable domain is DSGVTQTPKHLITATGQRVTLRCSPRSGDLSVYWYQQSLDQGLQFLIQYYNGEERAKGNILERFSAQQFPDLHSELNLSSLELGDSALYFCASSARGSTKETQYFGPGTRLLVL.

This clonotype was seen at least ten times. The chain carries TRBV3-1 and TRBJ1-5; a weak D match, TRBD1 (5 bases). The CDR3 sequence is 13 residues long. Trimming left V 1 base short and J 5 bases short, with 6 bases between. Looked up from germline, CDR1 is LGHDT and CDR2 is YNNKEL (reference sequence). The CDR3 coding sequence is TGTGCCAGCAGCCAAGTGGGGGATCAGCCCCAGCATTTT. Protein product: CASSQVGDQPQHF. Together with reference TRBV3-1 and TRBJ1-5, the CDR3 gives the full variable domain: DTAVSQTPKYLVTQMGNDKSIKCEQNLGHDTMYWYKQDSKKFLKIMFSYNNKELIINETVPNRFSPKSPDKAHLNLHINSLELGDSAVYFCASSQVGDQPQHFGDGTRLSIL.

The rearrangement uses TRBV13 and TRBJ2-7, with 10 bases lining up with TRBD2. The CDR3 runs 16 residues. Per the germline V gene, CDR1 is PRHDT and CDR2 is FYEKMQ (reference sequence). Germline trimming cut 3 bases from V and 7 bases from J; bases unmatched to any gene: 12. DNA of the CDR3: TGTGCCAGCAGCTTCTCCGGGGGGGGACTAGCGCGGGAGCAGTACTTC. This gives the protein CASSFSGGGLAREQYF.